This T cell receptor (beta chain) was identified in a study of Graves' ophthalmopathy and Graves' hyperthyroidism. The authors amplified TCR beta CDR3 regions from RNA transcripts. An initial RT-PCR round employing HTBI primers preceded a second-round multiplex PCR. MiXCR, run by TCRdb on the multiplex PCR reads, gives a single entry per CDR3 protein. Among some 250,000 distinct CDR3 sequences listed, 45% to 55% were seen once. The germline gives CDR1 ENHRY, CDR2 SYGVKD. Trimming stripped 3 bases from V and 1 base from J, with 10 bases between. The CDR3 sequence is 14 residues long. This clonotype turned up a few times.

The chain employs TRBV10-3 and TRBJ2-7; D gene unclear. The origin of this receptor is an adult man with Graves' ophthalmopathy. Sequencing was carried out using peripheral blood. The CDR3: CAISEQRGSYEQYF. DNA of the CDR3: TGTGCCATCAGTGAACAGCGAGGTTCCTACGAGCAGTACTTC.